Included here is one T cell receptor (beta chain) sequence, with context. Trimming took off 2 bases at V and 1 base at J, with 14 bases between the two ends. Germline loops: CDR1 MNHNY, CDR2 SVGAGI (reference sequence). This CDR3 is built from 16 residues. This specimen belongs to a study of T cells in localized non-small cell lung cancer. The protocol was immunoSEQ multiplex PCR, while the TCRdb copy is restricted to in-frame clones and leaves out a portion. This sample yields 64,000 or so clones, of which about nine tenths are seen a single time; just under 2% belongs to the top ten. Source: peripheral blood, taken before any cancer treatment. The genes are TRBV6-6 and TRBJ1-1; no clear D gene. This TCR derives from a woman aged 40-69 years with stage I lung adenocarcinoma. The DNA for the CDR3 is TGTGCCAGCAGTTACGGGAGAAGGGAGCCGAACACTGAAGCTTTCTTT. Translated: CASSYGRREPNTEAFF.